This record concerns one TCR beta chain sequence. The CDR3 covers 15 residues. V was clipped by 6 bases and J by 5 bases; unmatched bases: 13. Germline V gene data show CDR1 as MGHDK and CDR2 as SYGVNS. The data are from a study of cytomegalovirus exposure and HLA in healthy donors. PCR used 60 Vbeta primers and 13 Jbeta primers. In the original processing: Roughly 11 million of the 80 million or so unique TCR beta chains counted in a later analysis were shared. Produced via immunoSEQ multiplex PCR; TCRdb's table is partial and in-frame only. D and trimming were read from the DNA, whereas the V and J calls and clone size are those reported in that table. The table includes 150,000 to 200,000 clones, approximately 80% detected once.

The clonotype was recovered from a male donor in good health and CMV-seropositive. Sequenced material: PBMCs. The chain carries TRBV25-1 and TRBJ2-7, with TRBD1 matching over 7 bases. CDR3 sequence reads: CASRSPETGIDEQYF. The CDR3 nucleotides are TGTGCCAGCAGAAGCCCCGAGACAGGGATAGACGAGCAGTACTTC.